A selection of T cell receptor beta chains follows, all from one sample in a study of PD-1 blockade in mismatch repair-deficient tumors. The assay was immunoSEQ multiplex PCR, and TCRdb's table has in-frame clones only and misses some. The repertoire holds some 40,000 clones, with approximately 83% as singletons. Sequencing used PBMCs, obtained about 40 weeks after starting pembrolizumab. Receptors were obtained from an adult with mismatch repair-deficient cancer. Each CDR3 is given with its conserved first and last residue. The D gene is left open where the match is weak. Expanded clones are given a class, and other clones once, few, many or no size at all.

CDR3	DNA	V	J	size	D
CASSPSKREYNEQFF	TGTGCCAGCAGCCCAAGCAAGCGGGAGTACAATGAGCAGTTCTTC	TRBV4-2	TRBJ2-1	.	TRBD2
CASSIDVGTVETQYF	TGTGCCAGTAGTATAGATGTGGGTACAGTAGAGACCCAGTACTTC	TRBV19	TRBJ2-5	.	.
CASSASGRAFQEQFF	TGTGCCAGCAGCGCTAGCGGGAGGGCCTTTCAAGAGCAGTTCTTC	TRBV7-9	TRBJ2-1	once	TRBD2
CATSRPPGLAKNIQYF	TGTGCCACCAGCAGACCCCCGGGACTAGCCAAAAACATTCAGTACTTC	TRBV15	TRBJ2-4	.	.
CASSIGGGAGGYTF	TGTGCCAGTAGTATAGGAGGGGGCGCAGGGGGCTACACCTTC	TRBV19	TRBJ1-2	.	TRBD1
CASAALRGPGETQYF	TGTGCCAGCGCAGCACTCAGGGGGCCGGGGGAGACCCAGTACTTC	TRBV7-9	TRBJ2-5	.	TRBD1
CASSALLAGGTYNEQFF	TGTGCCAGCAGCGCCCTGCTAGCGGGAGGTACCTACAATGAGCAGTTCTTC	TRBV9	TRBJ2-1	.	TRBD2
CSVEVWGAEAFF	TGCAGCGTTGAAGTATGGGGGGCTGAAGCTTTCTTT	TRBV29-1	TRBJ1-1	.	.
CAWKRSSSYNEQFF	TGTGCCTGGAAGAGGTCGAGCTCCTACAATGAGCAGTTCTTC	TRBV30	TRBJ2-1	.	.
CSASGISEQYF	TGCAGTGCTAGCGGGATCAGCGAGCAGTACTTC	TRBV20-1	TRBJ2-7	few	.
CASSFQQGAIEKLFF	TGTGCCAGCAGTTTCCAACAGGGGGCGATCGAAAAACTGTTTTTT	TRBV27	TRBJ1-4	.	TRBD1
CASSGGYETQYF	TGTGCCAGTAGCGGGGGTTACGAGACCCAGTACTTC	TRBV19	TRBJ2-5	.	.
CASSASGQGDYEQYF	TGCGCCAGCAGTGCCTCGGGACAGGGAGATTACGAGCAGTACTTC	TRBV10-2	TRBJ2-7	.	TRBD1
CAISESRASSYEQYF	TGTGCCATCAGTGAGTCGAGGGCGAGCTCCTACGAGCAGTACTTC	TRBV10-3	TRBJ2-7	few	.
CASSLLAHYEQYF	TGTGCCAGCAGCTTATTAGCGCACTACGAGCAGTACTTC	TRBV13	TRBJ2-7	few	.
CASSETGGRNYGYTF	TGTGCCAGCAGCGAAACAGGGGGCAGGAACTATGGCTACACCTTC	TRBV6-4	TRBJ1-2	.	TRBD1
CASSVRGRWPDTQYF	TGTGCCAGCAGCGTAAGAGGGAGGTGGCCAGATACGCAGTATTTT	TRBV9	TRBJ2-3	.	.
CASSDPTGNEKLFF	TGCGCCAGCAGCGATCCGACGGGTAATGAAAAACTGTTTTTT	TRBV5-1	TRBJ1-4	.	.
CASSLGLLNEQFF	TGCGCCAGCAGCTTGGGACTGCTGAATGAGCAGTTCTTC	TRBV5-1	TRBJ2-1	.	.
CASSLPGQGLQDTQYF	TGTGCCAGCAGCTTACCGGGACAGGGACTTCAAGATACGCAGTATTTT	TRBV5-4	TRBJ2-3	once	TRBD1
CASSQRDSSIQYF	TGTGCCAGCAGCCAAAGGGACTCGTCTATTCAGTACTTC	TRBV4-2	TRBJ2-4	.	.
CASILSGANVLTF	TGTGCCAGTATACTCTCTGGGGCCAACGTCCTGACTTTC	TRBV19	TRBJ2-6	once	.
CASSPQEWDTQYF	TGCGCCAGCAGCCCCCAGGAATGGGATACGCAGTATTTT	TRBV5-1	TRBJ2-3	.	.
CASSPRRDRDADTQYF	TGTGCCAGCTCACCACGCCGGGACAGGGATGCAGATACGCAGTATTTT	TRBV18	TRBJ2-3	.	TRBD1
CASSQTDTQYF	TGTGCCAGCAGCCAGACAGATACGCAGTATTTT	TRBV7-9	TRBJ2-3	once	.
CASSEGSGFSYNEQFF	TGTGCCAGCAGTGAAGGGTCAGGCTTCTCCTACAATGAGCAGTTCTTC	TRBV25-1	TRBJ2-1	.	.
CASSGNGRTLEQYF	TGTGCCAGTAGTGGGAACGGGAGAACCCTCGAGCAGTACTTC	TRBV19	TRBJ2-7	.	.
CASSQPGQGTYEQYF	TGTGCCAGCTCACAACCGGGACAGGGGACATACGAGCAGTACTTC	TRBV18	TRBJ2-7	.	TRBD1
CASSPPGNRGISYEQYF	TGTGCCAGCTCACCACCTGGGAACAGGGGGATCTCCTACGAGCAGTACTTC	TRBV18	TRBJ2-7	.	TRBD1
CASSVYRGQNTEAFF	TGTGCCAGCAGCGTTTACAGGGGACAGAACACTGAAGCTTTCTTT	TRBV7-8	TRBJ1-1	.	TRBD1
CASSMIGRNEQFF	TGTGCCAGCAGCATGATCGGGAGGAATGAGCAGTTCTTC	TRBV9	TRBJ2-1	.	TRBD2
CASSLRGTNTEAFF	TGTGCCAGCAGTTTAAGGGGGACCAACACTGAAGCTTTCTTT	TRBV28	TRBJ1-1	.	.
CASSSTGGSKNIQYF	TGTGCCAGCAGCTCGACAGGGGGCTCCAAAAACATTCAGTACTTC	TRBV7-9	TRBJ2-4	once	TRBD1
CAWKRGMTTEAFF	TGTGCCTGGAAACGAGGCATGACCACTGAAGCTTTCTTT	TRBV30	TRBJ1-1	.	.
CASSSQGNTEAFF	TGCGCCAGCAGTTCACAGGGGAACACTGAAGCTTTCTTT	TRBV10-1	TRBJ1-1	.	.
CASSSQGLNTGELFF	TGTGCCAGCAGCTCACAGGGGCTGAACACCGGGGAGCTGTTTTTT	TRBV7-3	TRBJ2-2	.	TRBD1
CASSSPSGRALEQYF	TGTGCCAGCAGTTCCCCTAGCGGGAGGGCCCTCGAGCAGTACTTC	TRBV28	TRBJ2-7	few	TRBD2
CASSRRSGQNSGNTIYF	TGTGCCAGCAGCCGACGCTCGGGACAGAACTCTGGAAACACCATATATTTT	TRBV7-6	TRBJ1-3	.	TRBD1
CASIPNDRAPFNQPQHF	TGTGCCAGTATCCCGAATGACAGGGCCCCTTTCAATCAGCCCCAGCATTTT	TRBV19	TRBJ1-5	.	TRBD1
CASSYVRGNEQYF	TGTGCCAGCAGTTACGTCAGGGGCAACGAGCAGTACTTC	TRBV6-5	TRBJ2-7	.	.
CASSTGTGVEQYF	TGTGCCAGCAGCACCGGGACAGGGGTCGAGCAGTACTTC	TRBV2	TRBJ2-7	.	TRBD1
CASSWAGDQPQHF	TGTGCCAGTAGTTGGGCGGGGGATCAGCCCCAGCATTTT	TRBV19	TRBJ1-5	.	.
CASSLPPGEKLFF	TGTGCCAGCAGCCTCCCACCCGGTGAAAAACTGTTTTTT	TRBV5-4	TRBJ1-4	.	.
CASSEGGGLGTGELFF	TGTGCCAGCAGCGAAGGGGGGGGGCTTGGCACCGGGGAGCTGTTTTTT	TRBV9	TRBJ2-2	.	.
CASSPGTGGWDTQYF	TGCGCCAGCAGCCCTGGGACAGGGGGCTGGGATACGCAGTATTTT	TRBV5-1	TRBJ2-3	few	TRBD1
CASSDRVGYTEAFF	TGTGCCAGCAGCGACAGGGTCGGGTACACTGAAGCTTTCTTT	TRBV2	TRBJ1-1	.	TRBD1
CASSLISEGSFSTELFF	TGCGCCAGCAGCTTAATATCCGAGGGCAGCTTTTCGACGGAGCTGTTTTTT	TRBV5-1	TRBJ2-2	once	.
CASSLSPGVGQYF	TGTGCCAGCAGCTTATCCCCCGGGGTTGGGCAGTACTTC	TRBV7-2	TRBJ2-7	few	.